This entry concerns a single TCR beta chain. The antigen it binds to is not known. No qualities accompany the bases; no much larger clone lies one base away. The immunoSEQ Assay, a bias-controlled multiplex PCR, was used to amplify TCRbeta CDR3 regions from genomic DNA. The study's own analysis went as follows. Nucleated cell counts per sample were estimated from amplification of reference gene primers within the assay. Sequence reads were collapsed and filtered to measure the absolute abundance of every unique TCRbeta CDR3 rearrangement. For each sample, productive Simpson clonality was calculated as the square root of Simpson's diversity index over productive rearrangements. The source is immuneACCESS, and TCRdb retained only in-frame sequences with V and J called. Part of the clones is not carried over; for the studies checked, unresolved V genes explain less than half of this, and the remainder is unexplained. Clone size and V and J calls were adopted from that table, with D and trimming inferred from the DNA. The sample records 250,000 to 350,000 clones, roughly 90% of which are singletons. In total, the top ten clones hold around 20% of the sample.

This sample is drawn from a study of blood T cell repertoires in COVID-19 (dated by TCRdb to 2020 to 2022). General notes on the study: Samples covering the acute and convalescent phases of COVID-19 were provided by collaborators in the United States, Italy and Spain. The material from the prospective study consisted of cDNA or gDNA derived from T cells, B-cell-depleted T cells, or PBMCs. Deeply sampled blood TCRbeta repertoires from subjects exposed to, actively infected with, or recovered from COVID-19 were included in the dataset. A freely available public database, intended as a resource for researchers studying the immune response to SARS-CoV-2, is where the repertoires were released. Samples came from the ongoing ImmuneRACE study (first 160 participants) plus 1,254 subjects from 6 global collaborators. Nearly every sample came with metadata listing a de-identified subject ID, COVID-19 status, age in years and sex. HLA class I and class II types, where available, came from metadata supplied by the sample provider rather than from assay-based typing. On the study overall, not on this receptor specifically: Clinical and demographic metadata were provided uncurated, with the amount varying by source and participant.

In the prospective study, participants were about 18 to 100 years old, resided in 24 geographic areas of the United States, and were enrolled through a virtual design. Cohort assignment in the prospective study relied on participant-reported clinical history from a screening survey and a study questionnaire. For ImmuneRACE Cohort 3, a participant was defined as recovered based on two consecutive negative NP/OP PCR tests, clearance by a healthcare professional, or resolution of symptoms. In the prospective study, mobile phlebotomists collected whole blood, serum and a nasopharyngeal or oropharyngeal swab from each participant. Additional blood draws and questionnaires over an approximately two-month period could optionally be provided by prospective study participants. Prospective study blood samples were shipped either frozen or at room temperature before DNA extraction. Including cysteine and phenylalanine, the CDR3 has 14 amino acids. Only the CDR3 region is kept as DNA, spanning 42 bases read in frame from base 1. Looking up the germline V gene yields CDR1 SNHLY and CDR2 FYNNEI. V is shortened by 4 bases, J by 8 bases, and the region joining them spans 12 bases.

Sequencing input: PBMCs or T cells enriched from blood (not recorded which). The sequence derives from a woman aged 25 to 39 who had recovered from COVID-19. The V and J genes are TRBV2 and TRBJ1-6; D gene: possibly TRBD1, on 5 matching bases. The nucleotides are TGTGCCAGCAGTGGGACAAGCTCGGATTCACCCCTCCACTTT. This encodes CASSGTSSDSPLHF.